The text below deals with one TCR beta chain. Sequencing of TCR beta was performed on blood CD8+ and CD4+ T cells. Controls were healthy donors chosen to match patients in age and sex. TEMRA cells were enriched by FACS, while CD8+ and CD4+ T cells were obtained through a negative isolation that was performed magnetically. Random-hexamer reverse transcription was applied to roughly 0.45 to 1 ug RNA. By means of immunoSEQ multiplex PCR, TCR beta CDR3 spanning 54 Vbeta and 13 Jbeta underwent amplification. Using its own MiXCR run on the immunoSEQ multiplex PCR reads, TCRdb lists one record per CDR3 protein. The sample carries about 120,000 distinct CDR3 sequences, 92% recorded once. These data belong to a study of CD8 T cells in Susac syndrome. Germline V CDR1 and CDR2: SGHVS, FQNEAQ. The CDR3 is 15 amino acids. V shed 1 base and J shed 0 bases, with 9 bases lying between them.

This TCR was recovered from a human donor in good health. This chain connects TRBV7-8 to TRBJ1-1; D ambiguous. The sample taken for sequencing was CD4+ T cells from PBMCs. DNA for the CDR3: TGTGCCAGCAGCTTAGACTGGGGAATGAACACTGAAGCTTTCTTT. This sequence encodes CASSLDWGMNTEAFF.